This TCR beta chain was found in a study of cytomegalovirus exposure and HLA in healthy donors. Across the study: Researchers found that about 82% of 350 to 500 genotyped donors fell within the Caucasian-associated ancestry cluster. Study-level results: It was confirmed in vitro that a few of the CMV-associated chains were specific for CMV antigens. According to an earlier analysis, most TCR beta V segments yielded productive rearrangements about 87% or about 30% of the time. Later work showed greater clonal expansion in HLA-associated TCR beta chains than in equally common others.

With 60 Vbeta and 13 Jbeta primers, the PCR was carried out. Measured with immunoSEQ multiplex PCR; TCRdb has only the in-frame clones, and not every one. The repertoire holds some 100,000 clones, 75% seen once, with more than 9% in the top ten. In regard to this clone: What it recognizes is unknown.

V was shortened by 4 bases and J by 4 bases, with 15 bases between the two germline ends. CDR3 length: 14 residues. Germline CDR1 SGHNT, CDR2 YYREEE (reference sequence). The origin of this receptor is a man between 50 and 59 years old in good health and CMV-seronegative. J is TRBJ2-7 and V is TRBV5-4; D is perhaps TRBD1 (6 bases). Sequenced material: PBMCs. CDR3: CASSSRDTSYEQYF. For the CDR3, the DNA is TGTGCCAGCAGCAGCCGGGACACTTCTTACGAGCAGTACTTC.